These 24 T cell receptor beta chains came from one sample sequenced in a study of cytomegalovirus exposure and HLA in healthy donors. Primers included in the PCR were 60 Vbeta and 13 Jbeta primers. Repertoires were generated with immunoSEQ multiplex PCR, while TCRdb's copy carries only in-frame clones and drops some. This repertoire shows over 150,000 clones, 75% to 90% found once; its top ten account for around 6.3%. The sequencing sample was made of PBMCs. These TCRs come from a woman aged 50 to 60 in good health and CMV-seropositive.

The CDR3, as DNA: TGTGCCAGCAGCGCTCGACAGGGGGCGGCTGAAGCTTTCTTT. Translating gives CASSARQGAAEAFF. This chain connects TRBV5-5 to TRBJ1-1; 10 nucleotides line up with TRBD1. The CDR3 runs to 14 residues. Trimming removed 4 bases from V and 6 bases from J; junction bases left unmatched: 6. CDR1 and CDR2 from the germline V gene are SGHKS and YYEKEE (reference sequence).

The J gene is TRBJ2-3, the V gene TRBV4-2; TRBD2 agrees at 10 bases. This CDR3 comprises 15 residues. V lost 4 bases, J lost 6 bases, and 7 bases stayed unmatched. Per germline, CDR1 LGHNA and CDR2 YNFKEQ. The CDR3 spells CASSRTGLAEDTQYF. The CDR3 bases are TGTGCCAGCAGCCGGACTGGACTAGCGGAGGATACGCAGTATTTT.

The J gene is TRBJ1-2, the V gene TRBV5-3; tentative D call: TRBD1 (5 bases). Being an ORF, TRBV5-3 has a function that is uncertain. V was clipped by 0 bases and J by 3 bases, with 27 bases between them. CDR3 length: 20 residues. Written as DNA, the CDR3 is TGTGCCAGAAGCTTGGGTTTGGCAAGGGGATATTTTCATCGCGACTATGGCTACACCTTC. Its protein is CARSLGLARGYFHRDYGYTF.

The V gene is TRBV2, the J gene TRBJ1-2, with TRBD1 identical over 10 bases. From germline, CDR1 is SNHLY and CDR2 FYNNEI. The junction had 3 bases not matched to a gene; V was cut back by 7 bases and J by 7 bases. The CDR3 has 12 amino acids. CDR3 residues: CASTGDRGGYTF. The CDR3, as DNA: TGTGCCAGCACCGGGGACAGGGGTGGCTACACCTTC. The full variable domain, rest sourced from reference TRBV2 and TRBJ1-2, is EPEVTQTPSHQVTQMGQEVILRCVPISNHLYFYWYRQILGQKVEFLVSFYNNEISEKSEIFDDQFSVERPDGSNFTLKIRSTKLEDSAMYFCASTGDRGGYTFGSGTRLTVV.

This clone has a handful of counts. This chain links TRBV10-3 with TRBJ1-2, with 8 bases lining up with TRBD1. The CDR3 totals 18 residues. Looked up from germline, CDR1 is ENHRY and CDR2 is SYGVKD. Trimming removed 0 bases from V and 8 bases from J; junction bases left unmatched: 17. DNA for the CDR3: TGTGCCATCAGTGAGTCCCCGGGACAGGAGCTCTCCGGGGGGGGCTACACCTTC. Translated, it gives CAISESPGQELSGGGYTF.

This clone has more than one count but fewer than ten. V usage is TRBV28 and J usage is TRBJ1-5, with D unresolved. In germline, CDR1 is MDHEN, CDR2 SYDVKM. The CDR3 has 15 residues. Trimming shortened V by 3 bases and J by 1 base, and 10 bases separated the two germline ends. Here the CDR3 DNA reads TGTGCCAGCAGTTTCCGCGGAGTGAGCAATCAGCCCCAGCATTTT. As protein: CASSFRGVSNQPQHF.

The rearrangement links TRBV5-1 to TRBJ2-1; weak D call: TRBD2 (6 bases). Germline V gene lookup returns CDR1 SGHRS and CDR2 YFSETQ. The CDR3 has 16 amino acids. Trimming cost V 0 bases and J 0 bases, with 10 bases left between them. CDR3 loop: CASSLDSGPSYNEQFF. The CDR3 DNA reads as TGCGCCAGCAGCTTGGATAGCGGCCCCTCCTACAATGAGCAGTTCTTC.

This clone was detected only once. The J gene is TRBJ2-7, the V gene TRBV7-8, with 8 bases aligning to TRBD2. Germline lookup yields CDR1 SGHVS and CDR2 FQNEAQ. The CDR3 covers 16 residues. Trimming cost V 5 bases and J 2 bases; bases outside gene matches: 11. CDR3 residues: CASSPLFISGTYEQYF. CDR3 DNA: TGTGCCAGCAGCCCCCTATTTATTAGCGGGACCTACGAGCAGTACTTC.

About this clone: A junction boundary mismatches the germline segment, possibly from a read error. This sample also contains other DNA sequences that code for the same CDR3. V gene TRBV19 combines with J gene TRBJ1-2; TRBD1 matches 7 bases. The CDR3 is made up of 15 amino acids. Germline V gene data show CDR1 as LNHDA and CDR2 as SQIVND (reference sequence). The CDR3 DNA is TGCGCCAGTAGTATGTCGGGGGGGACAGCCGACGGCTACACCTTC. Protein product: CASSMSGGTADGYTF. Full variable domain (rest looked up from reference TRBV19 and TRBJ1-2): DGGITQSPKYLFRKEGQNVTLSCEQNLNHDAMYWYRQDPGQGLRLIYYSQIVNDFQKGDIAEGYSVSREKKESFPLTVTSAQKNPTAFYLCASSMSGGTADGYTFGSGTRLTVV.

The chain links TRBV10-3 to TRBJ2-5; 7 bases fit TRBD2. The length of the CDR3 is 15 residues. With V trimmed by 3 bases and J by 5 bases, 9 bases remained unmatched. Germline CDR1 is ENHRY and CDR2 is SYGVKD. For the CDR3, the DNA is TGTGCCATCAGTGAAGGGGCGGGAGAGGGGGAGACCCAGTACTTC. This gives the protein CAISEGAGEGETQYF.

This clone was recorded a few times. This chain joins TRBV4-2 and TRBJ2-1; 7 bases are shared with TRBD2. Unmatched junction bases numbered 11, after V lost 3 bases and J lost 9 bases. The CDR3 is 15 amino acids. CDR1 and CDR2 from the germline V gene are LGHNA and YNFKEQ. The CDR3 sequence: CASSQGTNSETEQFF. The CDR3 DNA follows: TGTGCCAGCAGCCAGGGGACTAATAGCGAGACTGAGCAGTTCTTC.

The V call is TRBV5-1, the J call TRBJ2-7, with a possible D match to TRBD1 (5 bases). The CDR3 is 13 amino acids. Germline CDR1 SGHRS, CDR2 YFSETQ. Trimming stripped 4 bases from V and 3 bases from J, with 11 bases between. The CDR3 sequence: CASSPDRVYEQYF. DNA of the CDR3: TGCGCCAGCAGCCCCGACAGAGTCTACGAGCAGTACTTC.

This chain uses TRBV5-4 with TRBJ2-3; 9 positions agree with TRBD2. The germline gives CDR1 SGHNT, CDR2 YYREEE (reference sequence). Losses at the gene ends were 2 bases for V and 0 bases for J; bases not matched to a gene: 4. The CDR3 sequence is 16 residues long. The CDR3 reads CASSLTSGLSTDTQYF. The CDR3 region has the DNA TGTGCCAGCAGCTTAACTAGCGGGTTGAGCACAGATACGCAGTATTTT.

V usage is TRBV19 and J usage is TRBJ2-7; maybe TRBD1 (7 bases). The germline V gene has CDR1 LNHDA and CDR2 SQIVND (reference sequence). V lost 5 bases, J lost 2 bases, and 13 bases lay in between. CDR3 length equals 14 residues. The CDR3 region is CASSPGGTAYEQYF. The CDR3 nucleotides read TGTGCCAGTAGTCCAGGAGGGACAGCCTACGAGCAGTACTTC.

The V and J genes are TRBV28 and TRBJ2-7, with D unclear. The CDR3 runs 12 residues. Germline CDR1 MDHEN, CDR2 SYDVKM. Deletions cut 6 bases from V and 0 bases from J, with 6 bases between. The CDR3 loop is CASRAPSYEQYF. The CDR3 DNA follows: TGTGCCAGCAGGGCCCCCTCCTACGAGCAGTACTTC.

The chain is built from TRBV27 and TRBJ2-5; the match to TRBD2 covers 9 bases. Germline loops: CDR1 MNHEY, CDR2 SMNVEV (reference sequence). Trimming cost V 4 bases and J 5 bases; bases outside gene matches: 8. The CDR3 extends over 15 amino acids. Here the CDR3 reads CASSSGAGGGETQYF. DNA for the CDR3: TGTGCCAGCAGTTCTGGAGCGGGGGGCGGGGAGACCCAGTACTTC.

The chain joins TRBV15 to TRBJ1-2; 11 positions match TRBD1. The CDR3 runs to 15 residues. Germline values: CDR1 LNHNV, CDR2 YYDKDF (reference sequence). The V segment lost 3 bases and the J segment 4 bases; nucleotides outside the gene matches: 4. In nucleotides, the CDR3 is TGTGCCACCAGCAGGCGGACAGGGGGCGGCTATGGCTACACCTTC. Translated: CATSRRTGGGYGYTF.

This chain joins TRBV10-3 and TRBJ1-1; 7 bases are a match to TRBD1. This CDR3 comprises 13 residues. CDR1 and CDR2 from the germline V gene are ENHRY and SYGVKD. V trimming: 6 bases; J trimming: 4 bases; junction bases outside the gene matches: 5. The CDR3 bases are TGTGCCATCAGGGGACAGCCCAGCACTGAAGCTTTCTTT. This codes for CAIRGQPSTEAFF.

This clone showed up just a few times. This chain's CDR3 is CASSHTGNSPLHF. Here the CDR3 DNA reads TGCGCCAGCAGCCATACAGGGAATTCACCCCTCCACTTT. The V and J genes are TRBV4-3 and TRBJ1-6, with D possibly matching TRBD1 (6 bases). Trimming stripped 3 bases from V and 7 bases from J, with 7 bases between. The CDR3 length is 13 residues. Germline loops: CDR1 LGHNA, CDR2 YSLEER.

The chain is built from TRBV19 and TRBJ1-4; 9 bases are a match to TRBD1. The CDR3 contains 14 residues. Losses at the gene ends were 6 bases for V and 5 bases for J; bases not matched to a gene: 4. The germline V gene has CDR1 LNHDA and CDR2 SQIVND (reference sequence). As DNA, the CDR3 is TGTGCCAGTAGACCCGGACAGGGGAATGAAAAACTGTTTTTT. It is translated as CASRPGQGNEKLFF.

J is TRBJ2-7 and V is TRBV5-1; TRBD1 agrees at 8 bases. With 4 bases clipped from V and 9 bases from J, the junction kept 6 bases outside the gene matches. The CDR3 covers 12 residues. Looked up from germline, CDR1 is SGHRS and CDR2 is YFSETQ. The CDR3 bases are TGCGCCAGCAGCCCGGGACAGGCTGTGCAGTACTTC. It encodes CASSPGQAVQYF.

The chain links TRBV6-6 to TRBJ2-5; 7 positions agree with TRBD1. CDR1 MNHNY and CDR2 SVGAGI come from the germline V gene (reference sequence). The J segment lost 5 bases and the V segment lost 4 bases, leaving 10 bases of the junction unmatched. The CDR3 is 15 amino acids. For the CDR3, the DNA is TGTGCCAGCAGTTCCTACAGGGGTGGGATGGAGACCCAGTACTTC. It translates to CASSSYRGGMETQYF.

This chain links TRBV23-1 with TRBJ2-5, with 8 positions matching TRBD1. TRBV23-1 is an open reading frame whose function is uncertain. Trimming removed 10 bases from V and 3 bases from J; junction bases left unmatched: 13. This CDR3 has 15 residues. CDR3 sequence: CATNQTDREEETQYF. CDR3 nucleotides: TGCGCCACCAACCAAACGGACAGGGAGGAAGAGACCCAGTACTTC.

The chain combines TRBV29-1 with TRBJ1-1; TRBD1 is a possible D gene (5 bases). Germline CDR1 SQVTM, CDR2 ANQGSEA. Trimming pared 6 bases from V and 2 bases from J, leaving 13 bases between. The CDR3 spans 13 residues. The CDR3 here is CSVDTTINTEAFF. The DNA for the CDR3 is TGCAGCGTGGACACGACGATAAACACTGAAGCTTTCTTT.